These T cell receptor beta chains were read from a single sample in a study of T cell repertoires in cytomegalovirus infection. The antigens of these receptors remain unknown. In TCRdb, the reads were re-called with MiXCR into one record per CDR3 protein. The table records 300,000 or so distinct CDR3 sequences, 20% to 25% of them present only once. The source material was cultured PBMCs, sampled from culture after CMV antigen stimulation. These receptors were obtained from a human donor in good health (CMV status not recorded). Some clones in this sample may be carry-over from other donors' samples. CDR3s include the opening cysteine and the closing phenylalanine or tryptophan. D genes are given only for firm matches. Part of the rows lack a size; the others show once, few, many or a class for expanded clones.

D gene: .; V gene: TRBV19; J gene: TRBJ2-2; clone size: .; CDR3 protein: CASSMVWRNTGELFF; CDR3 DNA: TGTGCCAGTAGTATGGTGTGGAGGAACACCGGGGAGCTGTTTTTT
D gene: .; V gene: TRBV6-2/TRBV6-3; J gene: TRBJ2-1; clone size: .; CDR3 protein: CASSPARDEQFF; CDR3 DNA: TGTGCCAGCAGCCCAGCTAGAGATGAGCAGTTCTTC
D gene: .; V gene: TRBV28; J gene: TRBJ2-7; clone size: few; CDR3 protein: CASSLGISSYEQYF; CDR3 DNA: TGTGCCAGCAGTTTAGGGATTAGCTCCTACGAGCAGTACTTC
D gene: .; V gene: TRBV20-1; J gene: TRBJ1-3; clone size: .; CDR3 protein: CSARDNLGNTIYF; CDR3 DNA: TGCAGTGCTAGAGATAACCTAGGAAACACCATATATTTT
D gene: .; V gene: TRBV20-1; J gene: TRBJ1-5; clone size: .; CDR3 protein: CSARSGDSNQPQHF; CDR3 DNA: TGCAGTGCTAGATCCGGGGATAGCAATCAGCCCCAGCATTTT
D gene: TRBD1; V gene: TRBV7-3; J gene: TRBJ1-1; clone size: .; CDR3 protein: CASSAKQGVSEAFF; CDR3 DNA: TGTGCCAGCAGCGCAAAACAGGGGGTCTCTGAAGCTTTCTTT
D gene: TRBD2; V gene: TRBV7-9; J gene: TRBJ2-3; clone size: few; CDR3 protein: CASSWTSGTDTQYF; CDR3 DNA: TGTGCCAGCAGCTGGACTAGCGGGACAGATACGCAGTATTTT
D gene: .; V gene: TRBV5-1; J gene: TRBJ2-5; clone size: few; CDR3 protein: CASSLSLLETQYF; CDR3 DNA: TGCGCCAGCAGCTTGAGCCTGTTGGAGACCCAGTACTTC
D gene: .; V gene: TRBV11-3; J gene: TRBJ1-1; clone size: few; CDR3 protein: CASSPPARSEAFF; CDR3 DNA: TGTGCCAGCAGCCCCCCGGCGAGATCTGAAGCTTTCTTT
D gene: .; V gene: TRBV7-3; J gene: TRBJ1-2; clone size: .; CDR3 protein: CASSRDGEYGYTF; CDR3 DNA: TGTGCCAGCAGCCGGGACGGGGAGTATGGCTACACCTTC
D gene: TRBD1; V gene: TRBV6-2/TRBV6-3; J gene: TRBJ1-1; clone size: .; CDR3 protein: CASSYTGANTEAFF; CDR3 DNA: TGTGCCAGCAGTTACACAGGGGCGAACACTGAAGCTTTCTTT
D gene: .; V gene: TRBV7-8; J gene: TRBJ1-2; clone size: many; CDR3 protein: CASSLLGDGYTF; CDR3 DNA: TGTGCCAGCAGCTTATTAGGGGATGGCTACACCTTC
D gene: .; V gene: TRBV6-1; J gene: TRBJ1-6; clone size: .; CDR3 protein: CASTRSSGYNSPLHF; CDR3 DNA: TGTGCCAGCACCCGGTCATCCGGATATAATTCACCCCTCCACTTT
D gene: .; V gene: TRBV2; J gene: TRBJ2-1; clone size: many; CDR3 protein: CASSEREASYNEQFF; CDR3 DNA: TGTGCCAGCAGTGAAAGGGAGGCCTCCTACAATGAGCAGTTCTTC